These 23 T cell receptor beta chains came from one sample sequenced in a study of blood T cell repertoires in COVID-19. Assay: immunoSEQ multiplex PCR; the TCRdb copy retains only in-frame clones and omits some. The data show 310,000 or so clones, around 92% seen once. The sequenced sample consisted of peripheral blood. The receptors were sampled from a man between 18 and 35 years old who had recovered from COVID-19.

For the CDR3, the DNA is TGTGCCACAATGGGACAGGGAGATTCACCCCTCCACTTT. Protein: CATMGQGDSPLHF. J is TRBJ1-6 and V is TRBV27, with 9 bases identical to TRBD1. V trimming: 10 bases; J trimming: 8 bases; junction bases outside the gene matches: 6. This CDR3 is 13 amino acids long. Germline CDR1 reads MNHEY; CDR2 reads SMNVEV (reference sequence).

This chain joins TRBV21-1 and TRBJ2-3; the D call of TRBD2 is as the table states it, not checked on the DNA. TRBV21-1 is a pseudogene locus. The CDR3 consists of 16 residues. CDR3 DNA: TGTGCCAGCAGGCCCCCCGGGACTAGCGGCACAGATACGCAGTATTTT. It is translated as CASRPPGTSGTDTQYF.

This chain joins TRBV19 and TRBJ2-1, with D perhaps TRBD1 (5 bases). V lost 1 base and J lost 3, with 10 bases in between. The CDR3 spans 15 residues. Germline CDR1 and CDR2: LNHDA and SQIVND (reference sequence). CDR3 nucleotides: TGTGCCAGTAGTATAGCCTCCGACAGCTACAATGAGCAGTTCTTC. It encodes CASSIASDSYNEQFF.

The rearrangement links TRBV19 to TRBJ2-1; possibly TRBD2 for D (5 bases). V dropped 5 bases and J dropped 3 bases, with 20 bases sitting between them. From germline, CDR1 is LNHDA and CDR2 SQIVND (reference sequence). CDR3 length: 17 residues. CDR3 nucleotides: TGTGCCAGTAGTCCCCAATCCCCACGTGGACTCTACAATGAGCAGTTCTTC. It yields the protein CASSPQSPRGLYNEQFF.

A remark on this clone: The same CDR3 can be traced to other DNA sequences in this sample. CDR3 in amino acids: CATSREGGSYEQYF. The CDR3 DNA reads TGTGCCACCAGCAGAGAGGGAGGATCCTACGAGCAGTACTTC. V gene TRBV15 combines with J gene TRBJ2-7; TRBD2 might be the D (6 bases). Germline-derived CDR1 and CDR2 are LNHNV and YYDKDF (reference sequence). The CDR3 has 14 amino acids. Trimming cost V 0 bases and J 1 base, with 7 bases left between them.

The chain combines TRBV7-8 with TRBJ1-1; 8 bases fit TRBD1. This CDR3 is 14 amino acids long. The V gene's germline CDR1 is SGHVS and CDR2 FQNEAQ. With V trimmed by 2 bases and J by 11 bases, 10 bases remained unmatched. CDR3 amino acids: CASSLTRTGSRAFF. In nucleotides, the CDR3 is TGTGCCAGCAGCTTAACTAGGACAGGGAGTAGGGCTTTCTTT.

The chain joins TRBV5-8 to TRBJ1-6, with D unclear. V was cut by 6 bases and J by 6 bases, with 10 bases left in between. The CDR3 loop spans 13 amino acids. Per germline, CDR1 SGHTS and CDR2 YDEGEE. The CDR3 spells CASMVQFNSPLHF. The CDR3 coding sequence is TGTGCCAGCATGGTACAGTTTAATTCACCCCTCCACTTT.

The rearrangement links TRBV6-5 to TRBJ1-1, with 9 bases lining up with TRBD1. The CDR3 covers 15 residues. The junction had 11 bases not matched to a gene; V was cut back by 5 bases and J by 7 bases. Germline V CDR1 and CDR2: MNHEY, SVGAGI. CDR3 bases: TGTGCCAGCAGTCTCACGGGACAGGGAGCCGGTGAAGCTTTCTTT. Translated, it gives CASSLTGQGAGEAFF.

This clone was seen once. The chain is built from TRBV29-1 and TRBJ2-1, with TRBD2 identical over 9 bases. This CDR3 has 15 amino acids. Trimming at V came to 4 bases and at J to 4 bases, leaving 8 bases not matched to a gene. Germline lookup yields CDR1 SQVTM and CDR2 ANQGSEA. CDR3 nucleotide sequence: TGCAGCGTTGCACGCCTAGCGGGACCTTACAATGAGCAGTTCTTC. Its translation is CSVARLAGPYNEQFF.

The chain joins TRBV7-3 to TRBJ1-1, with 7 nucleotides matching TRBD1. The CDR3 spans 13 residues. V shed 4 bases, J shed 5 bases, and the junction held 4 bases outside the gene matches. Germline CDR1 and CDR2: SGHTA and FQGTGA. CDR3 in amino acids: CASSSATGTEAFF. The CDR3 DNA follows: TGTGCCAGCAGCTCTGCGACAGGGACTGAAGCTTTCTTT.

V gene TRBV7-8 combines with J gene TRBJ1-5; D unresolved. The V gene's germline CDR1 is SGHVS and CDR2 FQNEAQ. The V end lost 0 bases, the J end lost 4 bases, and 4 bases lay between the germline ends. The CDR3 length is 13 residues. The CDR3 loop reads CASSLAINQPQHF. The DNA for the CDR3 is TGTGCCAGCAGCTTAGCTATAAATCAGCCCCAGCATTTT.

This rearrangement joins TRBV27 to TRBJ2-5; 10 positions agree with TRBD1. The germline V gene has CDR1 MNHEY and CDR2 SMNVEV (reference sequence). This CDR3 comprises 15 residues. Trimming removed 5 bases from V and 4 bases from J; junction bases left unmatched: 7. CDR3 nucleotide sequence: TGTGCCAGCAGTCTGGGACAGGGGCGGCGAGAGACCCAGTACTTC. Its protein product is CASSLGQGRRETQYF.

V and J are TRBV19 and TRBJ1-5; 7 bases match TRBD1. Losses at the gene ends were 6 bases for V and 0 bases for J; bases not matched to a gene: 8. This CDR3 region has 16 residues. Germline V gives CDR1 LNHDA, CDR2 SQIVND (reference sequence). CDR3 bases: TGTGCCAGTAGCGGGACAGTCCCCCTTAGCAATCAGCCCCAGCATTTT. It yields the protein CASSGTVPLSNQPQHF.

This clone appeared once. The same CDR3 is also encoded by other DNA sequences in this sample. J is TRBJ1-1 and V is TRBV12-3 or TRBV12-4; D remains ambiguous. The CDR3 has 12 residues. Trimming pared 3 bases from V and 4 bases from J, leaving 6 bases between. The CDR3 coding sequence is TGTGCCAGCAGTTTTGGCGGCACTGAAGCTTTCTTT. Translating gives CASSFGGTEAFF.

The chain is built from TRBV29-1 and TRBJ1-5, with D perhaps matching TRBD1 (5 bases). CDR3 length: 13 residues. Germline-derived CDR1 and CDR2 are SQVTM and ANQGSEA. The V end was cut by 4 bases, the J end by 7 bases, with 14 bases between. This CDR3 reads CSVADSLEQPQHF. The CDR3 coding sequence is TGCAGCGTTGCCGACAGTCTCGAGCAGCCCCAGCATTTT.

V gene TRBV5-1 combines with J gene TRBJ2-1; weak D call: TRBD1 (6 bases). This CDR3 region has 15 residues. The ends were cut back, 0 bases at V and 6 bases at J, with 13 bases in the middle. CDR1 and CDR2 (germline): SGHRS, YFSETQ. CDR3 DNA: TGCGCCAGCAGCTTGGCAGGGGACGGGGCCAATGAGCAGTTCTTC. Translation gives CASSLAGDGANEQFF. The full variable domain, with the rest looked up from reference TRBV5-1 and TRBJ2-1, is KAGVTQTPRYLIKTRGQQVTLSCSPISGHRSVSWYQQTPGQGLQFLFEYFSETQRNKGNFPGRFSGRQFSNSRSEMNVSTLELGDSALYLCASSLAGDGANEQFFGPGTRLTVL.

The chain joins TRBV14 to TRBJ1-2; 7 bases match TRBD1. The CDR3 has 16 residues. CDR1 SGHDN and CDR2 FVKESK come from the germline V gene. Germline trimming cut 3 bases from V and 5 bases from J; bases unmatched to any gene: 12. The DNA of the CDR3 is TGTGCCAGCAGCCAGTCCCGGGACAGCTCTAGATATGGCTACACCTTC. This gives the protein CASSQSRDSSRYGYTF.

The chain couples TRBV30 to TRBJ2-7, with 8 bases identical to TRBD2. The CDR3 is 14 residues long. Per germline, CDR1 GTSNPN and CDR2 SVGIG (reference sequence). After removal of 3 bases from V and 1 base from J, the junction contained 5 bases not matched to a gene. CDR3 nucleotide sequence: TGTGCCTGGAGGCGGGAGGAGGCGTCCTACGAGCAGTACTTC. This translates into CAWRREEASYEQYF.

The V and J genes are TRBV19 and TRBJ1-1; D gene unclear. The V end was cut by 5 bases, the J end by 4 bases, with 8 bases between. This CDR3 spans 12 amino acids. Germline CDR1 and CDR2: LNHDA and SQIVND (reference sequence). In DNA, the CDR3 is TGTGCCAGTAGTGCAGGCTTCACTGAAGCTTTCTTT. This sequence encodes CASSAGFTEAFF.

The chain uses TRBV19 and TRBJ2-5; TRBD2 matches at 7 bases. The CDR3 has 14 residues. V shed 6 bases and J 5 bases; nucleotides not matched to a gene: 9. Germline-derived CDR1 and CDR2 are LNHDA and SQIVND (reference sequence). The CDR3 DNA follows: TGTGCCAGTAGCCCGGGACTATATAGGGAGACCCAGTACTTC. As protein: CASSPGLYRETQYF.

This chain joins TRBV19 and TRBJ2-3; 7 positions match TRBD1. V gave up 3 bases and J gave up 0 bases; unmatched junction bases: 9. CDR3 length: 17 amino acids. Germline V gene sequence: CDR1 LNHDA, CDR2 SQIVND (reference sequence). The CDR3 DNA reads TGTGCCAGTAGTATCGGGGACAGCGCTACTAGCACAGATACGCAGTATTTT. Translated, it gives CASSIGDSATSTDTQYF.

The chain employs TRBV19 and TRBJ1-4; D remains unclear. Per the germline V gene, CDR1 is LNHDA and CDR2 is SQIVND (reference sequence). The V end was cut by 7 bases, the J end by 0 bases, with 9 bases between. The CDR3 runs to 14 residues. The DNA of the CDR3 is TGTGCCAGTACCCCGGGAGCAACTAATGAAAAACTGTTTTTT. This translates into CASTPGATNEKLFF.

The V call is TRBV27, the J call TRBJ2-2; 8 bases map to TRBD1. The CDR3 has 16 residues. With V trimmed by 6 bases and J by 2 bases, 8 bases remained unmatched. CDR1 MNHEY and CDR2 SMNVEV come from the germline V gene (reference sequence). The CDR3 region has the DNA TGTGCCAGCAGGCCAGGGACAGGAGGAAACACCGGGGAGCTGTTTTTT. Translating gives CASRPGTGGNTGELFF.